This T cell receptor beta chain was sequenced during a study of technical replicates of blood from several donors. Libraries were prepared by immunoSEQ multiplex PCR; TCRdb keeps only in-frame clonotypes and omits some of them. Found here are about 56,000 clones, 85% to 95% of them singletons; the top ten hold 4.2%. Unmatched junction bases numbered 5, after V lost 0 bases and J lost 6 bases. Germline CDR1 LGHNA, CDR2 YSLEER. The CDR3 runs 15 residues. This TCR was recovered from a human donor in good health. Some clones in this sample may be carry-over from other donors' samples. The chain links TRBV4-3 to TRBJ1-5; 7 positions agree with TRBD1. Sequencing was performed on PBMCs. The chain's CDR3 is CASSQDRGATQPQHF. As DNA, the CDR3 is TGCGCCAGCAGCCAAGACAGGGGGGCAACTCAGCCCCAGCATTTT.